Listed here are 14 T cell receptor beta chains from one sample, sequenced in a study of PD-1 blockade in classical Hodgkin lymphoma (dated by TCRdb to the early 2020s). Libraries were built with the immunoSEQ multiplex PCR assay. TCRdb stores this immuneACCESS table with in-frame sequences only. Part of the clones is absent; in the studies checked, under half of the shortfall reflects unresolved V genes, and no reason is known for the rest. Across this sample there are some 8,400 clones, with roughly 80% seen only once. The top ten hold 26% of the sample. This sample's time point label indicates: cycle 4 day 1 (C4D1), after more than 5 weeks of nivolumab. Every trial patient had relapsed after autologous stem cell transplantation, and cohorts A, B and C differed in prior brentuximab vedotin exposure. A Miltenyi CD8+ T cell isolation kit was used for magnetic negative selection to purify CD8+ T cells from thawed PBMCs.

The input for sequencing was CD8+ T cells from blood, taken before the fourth cycle of nivolumab. The receptors come from a human donor with classical Hodgkin lymphoma.

The chain has TRBV4-1 and TRBJ2-7; 9 bases map to TRBD1. V shed 5 bases and J 2 bases; nucleotides not matched to a gene: 10. Germline values: CDR1 MGHRA, CDR2 YSYEKL. This CDR3 has 16 residues. CDR3 loop: CASSTADRGVPYEQYF. CDR3 coding DNA: TGCGCCAGCAGCACAGCGGACAGGGGTGTACCCTACGAGCAGTACTTC.

This chain joins TRBV2 and TRBJ1-1; D uncertain. The V end lost 10 bases, the J end lost 12 bases, and 15 bases lay between the germline ends. In germline, CDR1 is SNHLY, CDR2 FYNNEI. CDR3 length: 10 residues. The CDR3 spells CANFGSVTFF. In DNA form, the CDR3 reads TGTGCCAACTTCGGGAGTGTGACTTTCTTT.

The rearrangement links TRBV4-1 to TRBJ2-7; TRBD2 agrees at 10 bases. The CDR3 consists of 17 residues. Losses at the gene ends were 4 bases for V and 2 bases for J; bases not matched to a gene: 11. CDR1 and CDR2 (germline): MGHRA, YSYEKL. CDR3: CASSRQRSLAGTYEQYF. The CDR3 DNA sequence: TGCGCCAGCAGCCGCCAGAGGTCACTAGCGGGGACCTACGAGCAGTACTTC.

This clone was detected only once. V usage is TRBV4-2 and J usage is TRBJ2-7; D not certain. Germline CDR1 reads LGHNA; CDR2 reads YNFKEQ. The CDR3 consists of 14 residues. Trimming removed 4 bases from V and 2 bases from J, with 12 bases in between. In DNA form, the CDR3 reads TGTGCCAGCAGCCCAAAGACGGGCCCCTACGAGCAGTACTTC. This codes for CASSPKTGPYEQYF.

The chain employs TRBV19 and TRBJ2-1; 7 bases are a match to TRBD1. Germline trimming cut 6 bases from V and 2 bases from J; bases unmatched to any gene: 10. Germline CDR1 and CDR2: LNHDA and SQIVND (reference sequence). The CDR3 is 16 amino acids. The CDR3 loop reads CASSPHLGQAYNEQFF. DNA of the CDR3: TGTGCCAGTAGCCCCCACCTCGGACAGGCCTACAATGAGCAGTTCTTC.

The V and J genes are TRBV4-1 and TRBJ2-7; possible D gene TRBD1, 5 bases. Germline-derived CDR1 and CDR2 are MGHRA and YSYEKL. This CDR3 is 14 amino acids long. Trimming took 2 bases from V and 0 from J, leaving 8 bases between them. The CDR3 nucleotides are TGCGCCAGCAGCCAAACGGACAACTCCTACGAGCAGTACTTC. It codes for CASSQTDNSYEQYF.

The rearrangement uses TRBV5-6 and TRBJ1-2; 8 bases fit TRBD1. Unmatched junction bases numbered 6, after V lost 4 bases and J lost 7 bases. The CDR3 extends over 13 amino acids. Germline V gene lookup returns CDR1 SGHDT and CDR2 YYEEEE. CDR3 loop: CASSARGQGGYTF. In nucleotides, the CDR3 is TGTGCCAGCAGCGCCAGGGGGCAGGGTGGCTACACCTTC.

This chain connects TRBV19 to TRBJ2-7; TRBD1 is a possible D gene (6 bases). The CDR3 covers 16 residues. Looked up from germline, CDR1 is LNHDA and CDR2 is SQIVND (reference sequence). Between the trimmed V and J ends, which lost 1 base and 1 base, there was a span of 14 bases. The CDR3 reads CASSIAFQGSSYEQYF. The CDR3 DNA follows: TGTGCCAGTAGTATAGCGTTCCAGGGGAGTTCCTACGAGCAGTACTTC.

V is TRBV18 and J is TRBJ2-3; D unclear. Trimming removed 3 bases from V and 0 bases from J, with 10 bases in between. This CDR3 is 15 amino acids long. CDR1 is KGHSH, CDR2 LQKENI, per germline. The CDR3 loop is CASSPLPPSTDTQYF. The CDR3 coding sequence is TGTGCCAGCTCACCTCTACCACCTAGCACAGATACGCAGTATTTT.

The chain has TRBV2 and TRBJ2-7, with 8 bases matching TRBD2. Germline V lookup: CDR1 SNHLY, CDR2 FYNNEI. Trimming cost V 7 bases and J 3 bases; bases outside gene matches: 14. The CDR3 contains 16 residues. CDR3 in amino acids: CASTDTHLGLDYEQYF. The CDR3 DNA sequence: TGTGCCAGCACAGACACTCACCTGGGACTAGACTACGAGCAGTACTTC.

The chain links TRBV7-6 to TRBJ1-2; possible D gene TRBD1, 5 bases. V lost 5 bases, J lost 14 bases, and 24 bases lay in between. There are 14 residues in the CDR3. CDR1 and CDR2 from the germline V gene are SGHVS and FNYEAQ. The CDR3 is CASSPFWGVEGLTF. The CDR3 DNA reads as TGTGCCAGCAGCCCATTCTGGGGGGTTGAAGGGCTGACCTTC.

The rearrangement links TRBV10-2 to TRBJ1-2, with 8 bases aligning to TRBD1. CDR3 length: 15 amino acids. The V segment lost 2 bases and the J segment 0 bases; nucleotides outside the gene matches: 2. Germline values: CDR1 WSHSY, CDR2 SAAADI. The CDR3 DNA follows: TGCGCCAGCAGTGAGCCGGACAGGGCTAACTATGGCTACACCTTC. Amino acid sequence: CASSEPDRANYGYTF.

This sequence joins TRBV27 and TRBJ1-1; D may be TRBD1 (6 bases). The germline gives CDR1 MNHEY, CDR2 SMNVEV (reference sequence). V was clipped by 5 bases and J by 1 base, with 11 bases between them. The length of the CDR3 is 14 residues. The CDR3 sequence is CASSVRDTNTEAFF. CDR3 DNA sequence: TGTGCCAGCAGTGTCCGGGACACGAACACTGAAGCTTTCTTT.

Note on this clone: Other DNA sequences in this specimen translate into the identical CDR3. The chain uses TRBV7-9 and TRBJ1-1, with D uncertain. The CDR3 covers 13 residues. Trimming removed 6 bases at V and 2 bases at J, with 10 bases between. Germline lookup yields CDR1 SEHNR and CDR2 FQNEAQ (reference sequence). The CDR3 DNA reads TGTGCCAGCAGACCCGGGGTAAACACTGAAGCTTTCTTT. Translating gives CASRPGVNTEAFF.